Following are 5 T cell receptor beta chains from one sample sequenced in a study of tumor-infiltrating lymphocytes in primary liver carcinoma. A constant-region primer primed TCR beta cDNA synthesis from roughly 500 ng of total RNA. ARM-PCR, slightly modified, supplied the TCR beta libraries through three nested multiplex PCR rounds. TRBV1-TRBV30 forward and Cbeta reverse primers drove the first two roughly 10-cycle rounds. TCRdb called the multiplex PCR reads again in MiXCR, with one record for every CDR3 protein. The sample contains about 100,000 distinct CDR3 sequences, roughly 69% of which appear only once. For each extraction, RNA and DNA were obtained together from about 19-30 mg of unsorted bulk tissue. The sample taken for sequencing was liver tumor tissue from sampling region 5. The subset was: tumor region T5, tumor centre. These receptors were obtained from a woman aged 55 to 70 with primary liver carcinoma and hepatitis B virus infection.

Comment on this clonotype: A read error is possible here, since a much larger clone lies one base away. The chain joins TRBV5-1 to TRBJ2-1; D is ambiguous. Germline CDR1 reads SGHRS; CDR2 reads YFSETQ. This CDR3 is built from 12 residues. Trimming cost V 4 bases and J 8 bases, with 10 bases left between them. As DNA, the CDR3 is TGCGCCAGCAGCCTTAGTCGCGATGAGCAGTTCTTC. Translation: CASSLSRDEQFF.

Worth noting for this clonotype: Without the conserved terminal phenylalanine or tryptophan, this CDR3 likely stems from a read error. The rearrangement joins TRBV11-2 to TRBJ2-3; 7 bases are shared with TRBD1. The CDR3 is made up of 16 amino acids. Germline CDR1 reads SGHAT; CDR2 reads FQNNGV. As DNA, the CDR3 is TGTGCCAACAGCTTAGCCGGACAGGCGATCACAGATACACAGTATCTA. As protein: CANSLAGQAITDTQYL.

The gene calls are TRBV18 and TRBJ1-2; 7 bases align to TRBD1. This CDR3 contains 17 residues. With V trimmed by 2 bases and J by 0 bases, 9 bases remained unmatched. Germline CDR1 is KGHSH and CDR2 is LQKENI. The chain's CDR3 is CASSPNRGTGSNYGYTF. CDR3 DNA: TGTGCCAGCTCACCAAACAGGGGAACGGGATCTAACTATGGCTACACCTTC.

V usage is TRBV5-1 and J usage is TRBJ2-3; the D gene is possibly TRBD2 (6 bases). The CDR3 consists of 15 residues. The germline CDR1 and CDR2 sequences are SGHRS and YFSETQ. V shed 0 bases and J shed 5 bases, with 13 bases lying between them. The CDR3 sequence: CASSLELARGDTQYF. CDR3 bases: TGCGCCAGCAGCTTGGAACTAGCTAGAGGAGATACGCAGTATTTT.

This clonotype was seen repeatedly, ten times or more. This chain uses TRBV5-8 with TRBJ2-7, with 9 bases matching TRBD1. V was clipped by 3 bases and J by 3 bases; unmatched bases: 7. The CDR3 is made up of 15 amino acids. The germline gives CDR1 SGHTS, CDR2 YDEGEE. CDR3 loop: CASSSPGQGLYEQYF. In DNA form, the CDR3 reads TGTGCCAGCAGCTCCCCGGGACAGGGTCTCTACGAGCAGTACTTC.